This TCR beta chain is drawn from a study of T-cell memory formation after mild COVID-19. Study-wide results and caveats: A second wave expanding day 15 to 37 was CD4+-biased; contracting clones were balanced. What remained unconfirmed was the SARS-CoV-2 specificity of second-wave clones peaking on day 37. Cross-reactive memory apparently joined, as some responding clones appeared in pre-infection memory.

The trim removed 0 bases at V and 2 bases at J, leaving 10 bases unmatched. Germline CDR1 and CDR2: GTSNPN and SVGIG (reference sequence). The CDR3 loop spans 16 amino acids. Sample barcodes and UMIs were carried by the TCR alpha and TCR beta cDNA libraries that 5'RACE generated with constant-segment primers. TCRdb reprocessed the 5' RACE reads via MiXCR and lists one record per CDR3 protein. The sample comprises tens of thousands of distinct CDR3 sequences, less than 15% of which are singletons, and roughly a quarter rests with the top ten. Only a few counts were recorded for this clonotype. What it recognizes is unknown.

This chain links TRBV30 with TRBJ2-7; TRBD2 matches 7 bases. Sequencing used PBMCs or a T cell subset sorted from them (not recorded which). This clonotype originated in an adult woman who had mild COVID-19 (a few samples of this study predate the infection). Cell type and time point are not known. CDR3 sequence (DNA): TGTGCCTGGAGTGTCGAGGGTAGCGGGCTTGCCTACGAGCAGTACTTC. This codes for CAWSVEGSGLAYEQYF. Looking up the rest from reference TRBV30 and TRBJ2-7 gives the full variable domain: SQTIHQWPATLVQPVGSPLSLECTVEGTSNPNLYWYRQAAGRGLQLLFYSVGIGQISSEVPQNLSASRPQDRQFILSSKKLLLSDSGFYLCAWSVEGSGLAYEQYFGPGTRLTVT.